This T cell receptor beta chain derives from a study of T cell responses to AZD1222 COVID-19 vaccine (dated by TCRdb to the early 2020s). About the full investigation: TCR sequencing covered roughly 230 trial participants: around 210 given two doses of AZD1222 and approximately 25 given two doses of MenACWY control vaccine. Trial participants were enrolled into age subgroups of 18-55, 56-69 and 70-plus years, which contained 148, 28 and 57 TCR-sequenced participants, respectively.

The investigation overall reported the following: In the small 56-69-year group, the increase in depth fell short of significance, most likely because of low power. Because no day 14 peak-response samples were available, the repertoires could be characterized only after the peak T cell response. Nearly half of unique spike-specific TCRs reportedly recognized epitopes outside regions mutated in the B.1.351 and B.1.1.7 variants. Conclusions about previously exposed vaccinees were limited because only 6 or 7 AZD1222 recipients were SARS-CoV-2 seropositive at baseline. After two AZD1222 doses, both the breadth and the depth of spike-specific TCRs were significantly higher than at day 0 and than in MenACWY recipients. Most participants were white British and females outnumbered males, and the authors suggested that clonal diversity may have been underestimated. CD4 TCRs associated with the vaccine covered the entire spike protein, and the dominant responses were in regions 160-218 and 743-854.

Relative to germline, V is 5 bases shorter and J is 9 bases shorter, with 12 bases between their ends. The CDR3 starts with the cysteine, ends with the phenylalanine, and has 12 residues. Left in the record is the CDR3 DNA by itself, 36 bases read in frame from the first base. CDR1 SGHTA and CDR2 FQGNSA are derived from the germline V gene. For this clone: Its antigen is currently not known. Base qualities are not recorded, but no much larger clone differs from it by a single base.

The CDR3 regions of human TCRbeta chains were analyzed by immunosequencing. On the authors' methods: Repertoire TCRs were checked for matches against a reference library of SARS-CoV-2-specific TCRs that had been generated using the MIRA antigen-specificity platform. Breadth meant the fraction of unique TCRs that were SARS-CoV-2-associated, whereas depth meant the fraction of total T cells that were SARS-CoV-2-associated. Using the MIRA data, every spike-specific TCR was mapped to the spike region that the TCR reacted to and assigned to either a CD4 or a CD8 class. Log10-transformed breadth and depth values were compared by one-way ANOVA with Sidak's multiple comparisons tests. This is the immuneACCESS table as TCRdb keeps it, with only in-frame sequences that have V and J called. A part of the clones is gone; compared with another copy, unresolved V genes explain less than half, and the rest is unexplained. That table gives V, J and clone size, and the DNA gave D and trimming. The sample includes over 130,000 clones, with 75% to 90% observed a single time. The top ten clonotypes cover approximately 1.8% of the sample.

Explained via the paper, the time point label denotes: about 28 days (+/-7) after the second vaccine dose. AZD1222 recipients given second doses at about 4 weeks or at about 12 weeks were pooled, since spike-specific TCR depth and breadth were not found to differ between the two schedules. Vaccinee samples came from UK trials COV001 and COV002, including a single-blind randomized controlled phase 2/3 trial of AZD1222 (ChAdOx1 nCoV-19) in healthy adults. For TCRbeta chain sequencing, PBMC samples were collected from trial participants at day 0 and at day 28 after the second dose. The receptor comes from an adult who received the AZD1222 COVID-19 vaccine. Here the sequenced sample was peripheral blood, taken 28 days after the second AZD1222 dose. The chain is encoded by TRBV7-2 joined to TRBJ2-3; no D segment can be confidently identified. The CDR3 here reads CASSAETATQYF. The nucleotides read TGTGCCAGCAGCGCCGAGACGGCGACGCAGTATTTT. Extended through the reference TRBV7-2 and TRBJ2-3 proteins, this CDR3 yields the full variable domain: GAGVSQSPSNKVTEKGKDVELRCDPISGHTALYWYRQSLGQGLEFLIYFQGNSAPDKSGLPSDRFSAERTGGSVSTLTIQRTQQEDSAVYLCASSAETATQYFGPGTRLTVL.